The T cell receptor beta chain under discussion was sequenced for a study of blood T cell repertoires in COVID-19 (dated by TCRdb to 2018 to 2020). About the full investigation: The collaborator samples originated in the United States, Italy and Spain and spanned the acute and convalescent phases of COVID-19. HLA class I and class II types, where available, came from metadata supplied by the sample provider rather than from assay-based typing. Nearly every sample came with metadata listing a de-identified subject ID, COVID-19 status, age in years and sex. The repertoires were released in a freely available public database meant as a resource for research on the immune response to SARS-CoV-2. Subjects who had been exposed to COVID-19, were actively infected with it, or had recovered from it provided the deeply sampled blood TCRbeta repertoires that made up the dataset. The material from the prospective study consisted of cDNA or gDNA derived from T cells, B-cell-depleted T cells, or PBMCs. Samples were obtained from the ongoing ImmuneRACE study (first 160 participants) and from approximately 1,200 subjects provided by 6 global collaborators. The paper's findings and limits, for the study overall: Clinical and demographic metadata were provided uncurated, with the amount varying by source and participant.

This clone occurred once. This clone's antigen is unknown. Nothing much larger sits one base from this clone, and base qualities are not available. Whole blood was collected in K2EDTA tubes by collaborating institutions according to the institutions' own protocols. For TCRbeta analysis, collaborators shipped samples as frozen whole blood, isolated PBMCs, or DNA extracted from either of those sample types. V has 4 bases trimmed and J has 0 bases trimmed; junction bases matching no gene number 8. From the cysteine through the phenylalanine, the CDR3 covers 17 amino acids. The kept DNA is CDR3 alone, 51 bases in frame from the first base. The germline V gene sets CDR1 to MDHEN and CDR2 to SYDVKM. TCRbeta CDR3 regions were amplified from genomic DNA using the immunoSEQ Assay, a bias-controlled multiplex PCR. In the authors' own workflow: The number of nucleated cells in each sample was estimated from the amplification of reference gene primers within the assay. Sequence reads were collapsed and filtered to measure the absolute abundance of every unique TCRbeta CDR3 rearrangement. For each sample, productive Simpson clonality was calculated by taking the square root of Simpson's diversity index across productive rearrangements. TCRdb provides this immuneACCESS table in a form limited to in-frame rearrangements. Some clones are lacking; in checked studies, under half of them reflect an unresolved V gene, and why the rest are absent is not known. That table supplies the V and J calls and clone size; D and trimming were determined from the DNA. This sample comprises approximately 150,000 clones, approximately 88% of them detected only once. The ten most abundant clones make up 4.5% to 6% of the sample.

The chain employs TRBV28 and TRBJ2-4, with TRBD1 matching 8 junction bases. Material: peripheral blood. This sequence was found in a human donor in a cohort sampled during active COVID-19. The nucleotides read TGTGCCAGCAGTTCCAGCCGGACAGGGCTAGCCAAAAACATTCAGTACTTC. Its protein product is CASSSSRTGLAKNIQYF.